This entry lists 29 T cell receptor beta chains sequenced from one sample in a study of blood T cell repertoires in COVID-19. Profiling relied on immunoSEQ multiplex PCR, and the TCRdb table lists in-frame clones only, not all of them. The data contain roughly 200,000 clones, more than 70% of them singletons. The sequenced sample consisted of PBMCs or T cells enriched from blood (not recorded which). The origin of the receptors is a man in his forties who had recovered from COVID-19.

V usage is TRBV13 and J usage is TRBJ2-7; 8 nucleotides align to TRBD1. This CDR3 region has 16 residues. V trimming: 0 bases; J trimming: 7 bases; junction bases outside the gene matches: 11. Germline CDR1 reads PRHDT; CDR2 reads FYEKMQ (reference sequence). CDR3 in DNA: TGTGCCAGCAGCTTAGGGGACAGGGCCAGAGTGGGAGAGCAGTACTTC. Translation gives CASSLGDRARVGEQYF.

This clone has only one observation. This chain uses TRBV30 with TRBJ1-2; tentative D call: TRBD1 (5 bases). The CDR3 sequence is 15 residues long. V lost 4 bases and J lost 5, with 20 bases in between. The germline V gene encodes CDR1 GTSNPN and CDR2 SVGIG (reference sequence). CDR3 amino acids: CAWNPKDTLWYGYTF. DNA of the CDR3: TGTGCCTGGAACCCTAAGGACACCCTGTGGTATGGCTACACCTTC.

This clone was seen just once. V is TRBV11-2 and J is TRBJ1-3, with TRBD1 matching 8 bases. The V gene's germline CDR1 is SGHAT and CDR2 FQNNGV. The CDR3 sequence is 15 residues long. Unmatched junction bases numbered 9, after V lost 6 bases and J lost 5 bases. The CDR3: CASSFIRDRRNTIYF. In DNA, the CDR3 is TGTGCCAGCAGTTTTATCCGGGACAGGAGAAACACCATATATTTT.

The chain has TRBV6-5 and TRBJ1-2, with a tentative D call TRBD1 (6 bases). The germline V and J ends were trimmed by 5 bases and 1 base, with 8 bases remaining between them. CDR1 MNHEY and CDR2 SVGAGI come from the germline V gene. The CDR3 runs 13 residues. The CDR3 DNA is TGTGCCAGCAGTCCGGACAGTAACTATGGCTACACCTTC. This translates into CASSPDSNYGYTF.

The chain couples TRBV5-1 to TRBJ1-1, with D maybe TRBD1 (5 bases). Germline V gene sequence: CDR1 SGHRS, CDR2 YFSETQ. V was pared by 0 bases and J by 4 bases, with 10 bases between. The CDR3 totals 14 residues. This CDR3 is CASSLARRATEAFF. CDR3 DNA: TGCGCCAGCAGCTTGGCACGCAGGGCCACTGAAGCTTTCTTT.

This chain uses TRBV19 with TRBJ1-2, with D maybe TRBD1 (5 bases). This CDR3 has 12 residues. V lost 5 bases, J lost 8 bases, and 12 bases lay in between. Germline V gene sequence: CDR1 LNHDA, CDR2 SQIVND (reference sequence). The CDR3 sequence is CASSPKGSGYTF. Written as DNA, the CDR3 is TGTGCCAGTAGTCCTAAGGGGTCCGGCTACACCTTC.

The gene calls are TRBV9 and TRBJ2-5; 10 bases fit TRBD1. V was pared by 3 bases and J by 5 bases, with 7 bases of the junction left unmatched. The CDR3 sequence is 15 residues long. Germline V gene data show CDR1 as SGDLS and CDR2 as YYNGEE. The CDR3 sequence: CASSAGQGKGETQYF. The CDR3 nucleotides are TGTGCCAGCAGCGCGGGACAGGGGAAGGGGGAGACCCAGTACTTC.

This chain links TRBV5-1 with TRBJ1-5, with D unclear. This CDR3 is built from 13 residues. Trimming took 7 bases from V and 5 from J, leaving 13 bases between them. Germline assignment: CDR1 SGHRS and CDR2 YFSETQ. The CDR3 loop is CASSLNGDQPQHF. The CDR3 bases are TGCGCCAGCTCCTTGAACGGGGATCAGCCCCAGCATTTT.

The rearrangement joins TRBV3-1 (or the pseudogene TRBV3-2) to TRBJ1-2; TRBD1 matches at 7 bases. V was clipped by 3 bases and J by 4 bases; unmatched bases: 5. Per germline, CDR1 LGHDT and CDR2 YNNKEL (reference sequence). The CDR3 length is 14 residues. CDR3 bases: TGTGCCAGCAGCCAGACGGACAGGAGCTATGGCTACACCTTC. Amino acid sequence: CASSQTDRSYGYTF.

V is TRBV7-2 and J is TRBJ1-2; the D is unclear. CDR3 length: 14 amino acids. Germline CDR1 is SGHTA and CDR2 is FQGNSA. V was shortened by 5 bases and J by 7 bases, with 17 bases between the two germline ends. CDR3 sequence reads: CASSPFSGSSGYTF. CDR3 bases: TGTGCCAGCAGCCCTTTCTCGGGTTCAAGTGGCTACACCTTC. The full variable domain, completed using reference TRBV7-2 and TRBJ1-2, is GAGVSQSPSNKVTEKGKDVELRCDPISGHTALYWYRQSLGQGLEFLIYFQGNSAPDKSGLPSDRFSAERTGGSVSTLTIQRTQQEDSAVYLCASSPFSGSSGYTFGSGTRLTVV.

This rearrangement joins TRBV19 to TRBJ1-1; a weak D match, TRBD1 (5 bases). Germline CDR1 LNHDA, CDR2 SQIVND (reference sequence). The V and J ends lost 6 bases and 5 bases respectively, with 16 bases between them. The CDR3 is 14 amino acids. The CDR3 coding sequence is TGTGCCAGTAGCCTACTTCCGGAGGGGACTGAAGCTTTCTTT. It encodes CASSLLPEGTEAFF.

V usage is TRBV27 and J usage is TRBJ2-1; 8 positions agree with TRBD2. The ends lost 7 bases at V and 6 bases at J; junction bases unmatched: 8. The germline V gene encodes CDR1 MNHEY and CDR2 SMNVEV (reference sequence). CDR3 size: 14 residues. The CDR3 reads CASNAGTSPNEQFF. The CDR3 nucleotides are TGTGCCAGCAATGCCGGGACTAGTCCCAATGAGCAGTTCTTC.

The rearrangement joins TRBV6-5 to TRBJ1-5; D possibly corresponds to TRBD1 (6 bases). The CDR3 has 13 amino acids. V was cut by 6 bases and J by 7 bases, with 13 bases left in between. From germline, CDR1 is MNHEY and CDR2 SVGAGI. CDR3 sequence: CASRRGGEQPQHF. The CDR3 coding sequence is TGTGCCAGCAGGAGGGGGGGGGAACAGCCCCAGCATTTT.

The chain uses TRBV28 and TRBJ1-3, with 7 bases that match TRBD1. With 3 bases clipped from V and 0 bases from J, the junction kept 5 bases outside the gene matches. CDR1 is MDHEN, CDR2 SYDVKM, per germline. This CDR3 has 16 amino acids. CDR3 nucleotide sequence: TGTGCCAGCAGTTTGGACAGGCAAAGCTCTGGAAACACCATATATTTT. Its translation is CASSLDRQSSGNTIYF.

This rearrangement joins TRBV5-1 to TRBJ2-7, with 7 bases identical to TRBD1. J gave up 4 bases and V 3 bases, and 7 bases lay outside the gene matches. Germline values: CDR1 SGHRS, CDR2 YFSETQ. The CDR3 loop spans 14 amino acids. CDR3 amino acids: CASSSRTGSYEQYF. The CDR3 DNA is TGCGCCAGCAGCTCCCGGACAGGCTCATACGAGCAGTACTTC.

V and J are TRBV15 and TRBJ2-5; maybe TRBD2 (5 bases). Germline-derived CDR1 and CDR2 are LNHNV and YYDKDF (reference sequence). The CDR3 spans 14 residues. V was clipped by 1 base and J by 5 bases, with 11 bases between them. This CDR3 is CATSRGRGGETQYF. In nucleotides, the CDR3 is TGTGCCACCAGCAGAGGTCGGGGTGGCGAGACCCAGTACTTC.

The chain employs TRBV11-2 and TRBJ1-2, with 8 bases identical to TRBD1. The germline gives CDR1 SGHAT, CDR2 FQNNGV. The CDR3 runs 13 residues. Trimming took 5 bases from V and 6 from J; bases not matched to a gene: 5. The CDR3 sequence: CASSKDRVNGYTF. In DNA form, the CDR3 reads TGTGCCAGCAGCAAGGACAGGGTAAATGGCTACACCTTC.

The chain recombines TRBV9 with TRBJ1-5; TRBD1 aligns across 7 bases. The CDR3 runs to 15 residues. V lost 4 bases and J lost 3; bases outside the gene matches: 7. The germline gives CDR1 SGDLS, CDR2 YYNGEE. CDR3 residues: CASSTQGGVNQPQHF. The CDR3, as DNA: TGTGCCAGCAGCACGCAGGGGGGCGTCAATCAGCCCCAGCATTTT. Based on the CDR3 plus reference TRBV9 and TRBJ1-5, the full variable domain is DSGVTQTPKHLITATGQRVTLRCSPRSGDLSVYWYQQSLDQGLQFLIQYYNGEERAKGNILERFSAQQFPDLHSELNLSSLELGDSALYFCASSTQGGVNQPQHFGDGTRLSIL.

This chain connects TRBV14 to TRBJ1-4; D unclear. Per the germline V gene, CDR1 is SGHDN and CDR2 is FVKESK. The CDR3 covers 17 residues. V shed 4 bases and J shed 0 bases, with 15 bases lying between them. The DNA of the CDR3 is TGTGCCAGCAGCCGAGATAAGACACACGCAACTAATGAAAAACTGTTTTTT. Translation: CASSRDKTHATNEKLFF.

CDR3 residues: CASSVAPGETEAFF. The CDR3 DNA reads TGTGCCAGCAGCGTAGCTCCCGGGGAGACTGAAGCTTTCTTT. This rearrangement joins TRBV9 to TRBJ1-1, with unresolved D. V shed 0 bases and J shed 5 bases, with 11 bases lying between them. Germline CDR1 reads SGDLS; CDR2 reads YYNGEE. CDR3 length: 14 amino acids.

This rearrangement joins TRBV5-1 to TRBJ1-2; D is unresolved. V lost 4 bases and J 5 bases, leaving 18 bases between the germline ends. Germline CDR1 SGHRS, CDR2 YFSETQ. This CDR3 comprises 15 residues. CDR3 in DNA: TGCGCCAGCAGCCCGCTCGGAGATTCTGCTTATGGCTACACCTTC. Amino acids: CASSPLGDSAYGYTF.

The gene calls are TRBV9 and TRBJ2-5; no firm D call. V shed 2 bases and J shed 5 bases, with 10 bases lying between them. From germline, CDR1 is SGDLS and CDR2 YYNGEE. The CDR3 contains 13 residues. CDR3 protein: CASSVRPGETQYF. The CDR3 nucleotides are TGTGCCAGCAGCGTGCGTCCCGGGGAGACCCAGTACTTC.

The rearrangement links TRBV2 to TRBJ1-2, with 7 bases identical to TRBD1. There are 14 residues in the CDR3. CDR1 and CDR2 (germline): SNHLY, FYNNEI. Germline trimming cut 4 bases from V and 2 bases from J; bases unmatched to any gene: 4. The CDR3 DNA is TGTGCCAGCAGTGGGACAGGCATCAACTATGGCTACACCTTC. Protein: CASSGTGINYGYTF.

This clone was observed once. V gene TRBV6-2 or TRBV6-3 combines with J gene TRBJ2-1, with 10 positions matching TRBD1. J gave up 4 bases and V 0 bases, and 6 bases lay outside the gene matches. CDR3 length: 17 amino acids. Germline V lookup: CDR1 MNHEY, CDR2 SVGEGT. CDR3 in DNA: TGTGCCAGCAGTTACTCCCCGGGACAGGGGATATACAATGAGCAGTTCTTC. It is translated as CASSYSPGQGIYNEQFF.

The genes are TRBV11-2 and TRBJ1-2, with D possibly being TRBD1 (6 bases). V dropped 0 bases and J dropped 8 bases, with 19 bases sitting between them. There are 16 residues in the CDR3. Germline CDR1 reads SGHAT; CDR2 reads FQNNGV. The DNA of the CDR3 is TGTGCCAGCAGCTTAGATCTCGGCAGGGGCCTACAGGGCTACACCTTC. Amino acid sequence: CASSLDLGRGLQGYTF.

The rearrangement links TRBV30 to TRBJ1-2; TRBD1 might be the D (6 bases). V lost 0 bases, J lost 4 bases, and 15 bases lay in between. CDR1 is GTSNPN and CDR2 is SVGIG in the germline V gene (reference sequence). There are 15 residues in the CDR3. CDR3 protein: CAWSVQGGWGYGYTF. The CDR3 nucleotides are TGTGCCTGGAGTGTACAAGGGGGATGGGGCTATGGCTACACCTTC.

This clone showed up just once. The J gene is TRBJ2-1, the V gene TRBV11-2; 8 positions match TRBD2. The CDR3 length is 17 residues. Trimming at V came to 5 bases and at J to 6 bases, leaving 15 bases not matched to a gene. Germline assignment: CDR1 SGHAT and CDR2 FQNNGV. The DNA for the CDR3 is TGTGCCAGCAGCCCCAAACAAACGACTAGCGACTTCAATGAGCAGTTCTTC. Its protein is CASSPKQTTSDFNEQFF.

The CDR3 sequence is CASSPGTAQNSPLHF. The DNA of the CDR3 is TGTGCCAGCTCACCCGGAACAGCCCAAAATTCACCCCTCCACTTT. The rearrangement joins TRBV18 to TRBJ1-6, with D unresolved. V lost 3 bases and J lost 7, with 13 bases in between. The CDR3 extends over 15 amino acids. Germline loops: CDR1 KGHSH, CDR2 LQKENI.

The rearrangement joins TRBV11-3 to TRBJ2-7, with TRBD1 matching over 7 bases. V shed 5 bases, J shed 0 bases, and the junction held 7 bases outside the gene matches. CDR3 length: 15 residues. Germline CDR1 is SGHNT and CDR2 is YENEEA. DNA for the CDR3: TGTGCCAGCAGCCCCGGTGGGACAGCCTCCTACGAGCAGTACTTC. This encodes CASSPGGTASYEQYF.